This T cell receptor (beta chain) comes out of a study of T-cell memory formation after mild COVID-19. Study details: Most TCR clusters belonged to a single donor.

Study-level points and caveats: Later expanders leaned CD4+, whereas clones that contracted between day 15 and 85 were balanced CD4/CD8.

This clonotype turned up a few times. As yet, its antigen is unknown. TCRdb called the 5' RACE reads again in MiXCR, with one record for every CDR3 protein. The sample includes almost 550,000 distinct CDR3 sequences, roughly 21% of them seen just once. The receptor's source is an adult woman who had mild COVID-19 (a few samples of this study predate the infection). Cell type and time point are not known. The sample comprised PBMCs or a T cell subset sorted from them (not recorded which).

Here the CDR3 DNA reads TGTGCCAGCAGCCAAGCACTAGGTTTAGCGGGAGGGCCAGGATATGAGCAGTTCTTC. Its translation: CASSQALGLAGGPGYEQFF. This chain joins TRBV3-1 and TRBJ2-1; 11 nucleotides line up with TRBD2. The CDR3 is 19 amino acids. Trimming at V came to 1 base and at J to 8 bases, leaving 16 bases not matched to a gene. Germline V lookup: CDR1 LGHDT, CDR2 YNNKEL (reference sequence).